Detailed here is one TCR beta chain. The observed sequence ends 3 residues before the CDR3 terminus, with the missing tail filled in from the germline J gene. The CDR3 sequence is 13 residues long. Germline V gene lookup returns CDR1 SEHNR and CDR2 FQNEAQ (reference sequence). The V end lost 5 bases, the J end lost 4 bases, and 12 bases lay between the germline ends. Assay: immunoSEQ multiplex PCR; the TCRdb copy retains only in-frame clones and omits some. Its clone listing holds roughly 48,000 clones. The data stem from a study of T cells in women clearing cervical HPV infection. The chain couples TRBV7-9 to TRBJ2-7; D uncertain. Sample: blood buffy coat. This TCR was sampled from a woman aged 18 to 75 with a cervical HPV16 infection that either progressed to CIN3+ or cleared (not recorded which). CDR3: CASSLQARYEQYF. Incomplete CDR3 DNA: TGTGCCAGCAGCCTTCAGGCTCGGTACGAG.